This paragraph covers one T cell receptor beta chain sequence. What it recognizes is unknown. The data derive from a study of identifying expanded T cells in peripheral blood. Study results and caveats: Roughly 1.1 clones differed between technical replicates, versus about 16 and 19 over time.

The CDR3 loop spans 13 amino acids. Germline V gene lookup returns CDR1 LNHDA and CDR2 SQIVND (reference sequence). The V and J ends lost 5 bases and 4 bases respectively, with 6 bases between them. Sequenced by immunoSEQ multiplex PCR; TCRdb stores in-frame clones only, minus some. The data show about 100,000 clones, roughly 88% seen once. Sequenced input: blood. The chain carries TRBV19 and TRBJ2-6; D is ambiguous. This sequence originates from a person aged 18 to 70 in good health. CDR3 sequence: CASSGSGANVLTF. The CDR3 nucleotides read TGTGCCAGTAGTGGTTCCGGGGCCAACGTCCTGACTTTC.